The T cell receptor (beta chain) under discussion was sequenced for a study of PD-1 blockade in classical Hodgkin lymphoma. All trial patients relapsed after autologous stem cell transplantation. Magnetic depletion of unwanted cells isolated CD4+ T cells from thawed PBMCs. Produced via immunoSEQ multiplex PCR; TCRdb's table is partial and in-frame only. The sample gives 31,000 or so clones, roughly 85% of which show up once; 2% to 3% is in the top ten. The germline gives CDR1 SGHNT, CDR2 YYREEE (reference sequence). This CDR3 is built from 15 residues. The ends were cut back, 4 bases at V and 8 bases at J, with 21 bases in the middle.

The sequence was collected from a human donor with classical Hodgkin lymphoma. Material: CD4+ T cells from blood, obtained at baseline. The chain uses TRBV5-4 and TRBJ1-2; D call uncertain. The CDR3 DNA reads as TGTGCCAGCAGCCAACTAAATGGACCCGGAGTCGGCTACACCTTC. Translating gives CASSQLNGPGVGYTF.